This TCR beta chain is drawn from a study of T cells in Graves' hyperthyroidism and ophthalmopathy. The source material, RNA transcripts, was used to amplify TCR beta CDR3 regions. The HTBI primer set served for first-round RT-PCR of the TCR CDR3. TCRdb recomputed calls from the multiplex PCR reads with MiXCR, one row per CDR3 protein. The table has 400,000 to 500,000 distinct CDR3 sequences, 14% seen once. Germline V CDR1 and CDR2: GTSNPN, SVGIG (reference sequence). The CDR3 spans 15 residues. J lost 1 base, V lost 2 bases, and 7 bases had no gene match. The sample comprised blood. The rearrangement uses TRBV30 and TRBJ1-1; 7 bases line up with TRBD1. The sequence derives from a woman aged 18-29 years with Graves' hyperthyroidism. The CDR3 nucleotides read TGTGCCTGGAGTCGGAGGGGACAGTCGAACACTGAAGCTTTCTTT. It translates to CAWSRRGQSNTEAFF. Filled out from reference TRBV30 and TRBJ1-1, the complete variable domain reads SQTIHQWPATLVQPVGSPLSLECTVEGTSNPNLYWYRQAAGRGLQLLFYSVGIGQISSEVPQNLSASRPQDRQFILSSKKLLLSDSGFYLCAWSRRGQSNTEAFFGQGTRLTVV.